The following is a TCR beta chain sequence with its context. Roughly 0.45 to 1 ug RNA was reverse transcribed with random hexamers. It was immunoSEQ multiplex PCR that amplified TCR beta CDR3 across 54 Vbeta and 13 Jbeta. TCRdb re-called the immunoSEQ multiplex PCR reads with MiXCR, one entry per CDR3 protein. There are about 200,000 distinct CDR3 sequences in the sample; roughly 92% occur only once, and 0.095% to 0.12% lies in the top ten. The entry originates in a study of CD8 T cells in Susac syndrome. Trimming took 2 bases from V and 3 from J, leaving 5 bases between them. This CDR3 region has 11 residues. Germline V gene sequence: CDR1 GTSNPN, CDR2 SVGIG (reference sequence).

This chain connects TRBV30 to TRBJ2-7, with D uncertain. This receptor was obtained from a human donor in good health. The sequenced sample was CD4+ T cells from PBMCs. The DNA for the CDR3 is TGTGCCTGGAGTACCGTCTACGAGCAGTACTTC. It encodes CAWSTVYEQYF. The variable domain in full, with the rest retrieved from reference TRBV30 and TRBJ2-7, is SQTIHQWPATLVQPVGSPLSLECTVEGTSNPNLYWYRQAAGRGLQLLFYSVGIGQISSEVPQNLSASRPQDRQFILSSKKLLLSDSGFYLCAWSTVYEQYFGPGTRLTVT.